The 2 T cell receptor beta chains below were found in one sample sequenced in a study of blood T cell repertoires in COVID-19. Measured with immunoSEQ multiplex PCR; TCRdb has only the in-frame clones, and not every one. The sample contains 200,000 to 250,000 clones, 65% to 90% of which appear only once. Sequenced input: peripheral blood. These receptors were taken from a man aged 45-60 years with COVID-19, enrolled during active disease.

This CDR3 reads CATSDDVRGANVLTF. The DNA of the CDR3 is TGTGCCACCAGTGATGATGTGCGGGGGGCCAACGTCCTGACTTTC. This chain connects TRBV24-1 to TRBJ2-6; no reliable D call. The CDR3 totals 15 residues. The V gene lost 3 bases and the J gene lost 4 bases, with 9 bases spanning the gap. The germline V gene has CDR1 KGHDR and CDR2 SFDVKD.

The rearrangement links TRBV7-6 to TRBJ1-5; possible D gene TRBD1, 6 bases. V lost 0 bases and J 4 bases, leaving 10 bases between the germline ends. Germline CDR1 and CDR2: SGHVS and FNYEAQ. The CDR3 sequence is 15 residues long. CDR3 residues: CASSLAGGQNQPQHF. The CDR3 coding sequence is TGTGCCAGCAGCTTAGCGGGGGGGCAGAATCAGCCCCAGCATTTT. The full variable domain, its missing parts supplied by reference TRBV7-6 and TRBJ1-5, is GAGVSQSPRYKVTKRGQDVALRCDPISGHVSLYWYRQALGQGPEFLTYFNYEAQQDKSGLPNDRFSAERPEGSISTLTIQRTEQRDSAMYRCASSLAGGQNQPQHFGDGTRLSIL.